The rows below give T cell receptor beta chains drawn from one sample of a study of OX40 agonist ivuxolimab in advanced cancers. Clones were sequenced by immunoSEQ multiplex PCR, and TCRdb holds only the in-frame ones, with some missing. Here the sample spans 30,000 to 40,000 clones, 82% being singletons. The sequenced sample was CD4+ or CD8+ T cells sorted from blood, obtained in a trial of the OX40 agonist ivuxolimab. These receptors were collected from an adult with an advanced solid tumor such as melanoma, head and neck, liver or kidney cancer. Each CDR3 is given with its conserved first and last residue. The order of the fields is J gene, D gene, clone size, V gene, CDR3 protein, CDR3 DNA. A D gene is named only where the DNA matches it firmly. Clone size is not always given. Where it is, it says once, few, many or a class for expanded clones.

j_gene: TRBJ1-2; d_gene: NA; abundance: NA; v_gene: TRBV28; CDR3aa: CASSRGDHIPVDTF; CDR3nt: TGTGCCAGCAGCCGCGGGGACCACATACCCGTCGACACCTTC
j_gene: TRBJ2-3; d_gene: NA; abundance: NA; v_gene: TRBV29-1; CDR3aa: CSVGRARGDTQYF; CDR3nt: TGCAGCGTTGGTCGGGCGAGGGGAGATACGCAGTATTTT
j_gene: TRBJ2-3; d_gene: TRBD2; abundance: NA; v_gene: TRBV4-1; CDR3aa: CASSQTSGRAGTQYF; CDR3nt: TGCGCCAGCAGCCAGACTAGCGGGAGGGCTGGTACGCAGTATTTT
j_gene: TRBJ1-5; d_gene: NA; abundance: NA; v_gene: TRBV6-1; CDR3aa: CASSERAFFSNQPQHF; CDR3nt: TGTGCCAGCAGTGAAAGGGCCTTTTTTAGCAATCAGCCCCAGCATTTT
j_gene: TRBJ2-7; d_gene: NA; abundance: few; v_gene: TRBV9; CDR3aa: CASTPGGGKYEQYF; CDR3nt: TGTGCCAGCACCCCGGGCGGGGGCAAGTACGAGCAGTACTTC
j_gene: TRBJ1-2; d_gene: NA; abundance: few; v_gene: TRBV19; CDR3aa: CASNEGNYGYTF; CDR3nt: TGTGCCAGTAATGAGGGCAACTATGGCTACACCTTC
j_gene: TRBJ1-1; d_gene: NA; abundance: NA; v_gene: TRBV11-3; CDR3aa: CASSPPIASLMNTEAFF; CDR3nt: TGTGCCAGCAGCCCCCCCATCGCCTCCCTTATGAACACTGAAGCTTTCTTT
j_gene: TRBJ2-7; d_gene: NA; abundance: NA; v_gene: TRBV27; CDR3aa: CASSPYPTGAYEQYF; CDR3nt: TGTGCCAGCAGTCCCTATCCGACAGGTGCCTACGAGCAGTACTTC
j_gene: TRBJ1-3; d_gene: TRBD1; abundance: NA; v_gene: TRBV9; CDR3aa: CASSETGAGNTIYF; CDR3nt: TGTGCCAGCAGCGAGACAGGGGCTGGAAACACCATATATTTT
j_gene: TRBJ2-1; d_gene: TRBD1; abundance: NA; v_gene: TRBV7-9; CDR3aa: CASNGPGQSIGEQFF; CDR3nt: TGTGCCAGCAACGGCCCGGGACAGAGTATTGGTGAGCAGTTCTTC